This entry lists 12 T cell receptor beta chains sequenced from one sample in a study of blood T cell repertoires in COVID-19. The assay was immunoSEQ multiplex PCR, and TCRdb's table has in-frame clones only and misses some. The sample has over 85,000 clones; about 90% are singletons. What was sequenced was peripheral blood. The receptors shown here come from a human donor with COVID-19, enrolled during active disease. The donor label of this sample is uncertain.

This clone is a singleton in its sample. The rearrangement uses TRBV2 and TRBJ1-6, with D tentatively TRBD1 (6 bases). From germline, CDR1 is SNHLY and CDR2 FYNNEI. The CDR3 has 17 amino acids. With 4 bases removed from V and 1 base from J, the gap between germline ends came to 14 bases. The CDR3 DNA sequence: TGTGCCAGCAGTGGGGGGCCTGGTGGATCCTATAATTCACCCCTCCACTTT. It is translated as CASSGGPGGSYNSPLHF.

In DNA, the CDR3 is TGTGCCAGTAGTCAAAGAGGGAATCAGCCCCAGCATTTT. This translates into CASSQRGNQPQHF. The rearrangement links TRBV19 to TRBJ1-5; D uncertain. With 5 bases removed from V and 4 bases from J, the gap between germline ends came to 9 bases. CDR1 and CDR2 from the germline V gene are LNHDA and SQIVND (reference sequence). This CDR3 region has 13 residues.

The chain links TRBV5-4 to TRBJ2-3; weak D call: TRBD1 (6 bases). The V end lost 3 bases, the J end lost 0 bases, and 11 bases lay between the germline ends. The CDR3 runs 15 residues. Germline CDR1 is SGHNT and CDR2 is YYREEE (reference sequence). The CDR3 nucleotides are TGTGCCAGCAGCTCTGACAGGCGGAGCACAGATACGCAGTATTTT. Protein sequence: CASSSDRRSTDTQYF.

V and J are TRBV3-1 (or the pseudogene TRBV3-2) and TRBJ2-3; tentative D call: TRBD1 (6 bases). The V end lost 6 bases, the J end lost 2 bases, and 18 bases lay between the germline ends. Germline CDR1 reads LGHDT; CDR2 reads YNNKEL (reference sequence). The CDR3 extends over 16 amino acids. The chain's CDR3 is CASSRSTGTITDTQYF. The CDR3 DNA is TGTGCCAGCAGTCGAAGTACCGGGACAATCACAGATACGCAGTATTTT.

In its sample, this clone was seen once. The chain recombines TRBV6-4 with TRBJ1-2, with 8 bases matching TRBD1. With V trimmed by 2 bases and J by 7 bases, 3 bases remained unmatched. This CDR3 has 13 residues. The germline CDR1 and CDR2 sequences are MRHNA and SNTAGT. The CDR3 nucleotides are TGTGCCAGCAGTGACCCAGGGGGCGGTGGCTACACCTTC. It yields the protein CASSDPGGGGYTF.

Concerning this clone itself: One end of the junction is discordant with germline, which a read error may explain. The chain recombines TRBV10-2 with TRBJ1-5; D is unresolved. The CDR3 runs to 15 residues. CDR1 WSHSY and CDR2 SAAADI come from the germline V gene. This CDR3 is CASRQGRPSDQPQHF. The CDR3 bases are TGCGCCAGCAGGCAAGGGCGGCCTAGCGATCAGCCCCAGCATTTT.

J is TRBJ1-6 and V is TRBV3-1 (or the pseudogene TRBV3-2), with 7 nucleotides matching TRBD1. The CDR3 runs to 14 residues. Germline loops: CDR1 LGHDT, CDR2 YNNKEL (reference sequence). J gave up 7 bases and V 5 bases, and 5 bases lay outside the gene matches. The CDR3, as DNA: TGTGCCAGCAGCTCCGGGACAGAGAATTCACCCCTCCACTTT. Translated: CASSSGTENSPLHF.

The gene calls are TRBV12-5 and TRBJ1-1; D not certain. CDR3 size: 13 residues. Deletions cut 1 base from V and 2 bases from J, with 5 bases between. Germline assignment: CDR1 LGHNT and CDR2 FRNRAP. The CDR3 reads CASGLDSNTEAFF. CDR3 coding DNA: TGTGCTAGTGGTTTGGACAGTAACACTGAAGCTTTCTTT.

This rearrangement joins TRBV23-1 to TRBJ2-1; D may be TRBD2 (5 bases). TRBV23-1 is known as an ORF, though its function is uncertain. The CDR3 loop spans 16 amino acids. The V end lost 4 bases, the J end lost 0 bases, and 13 bases lay between the germline ends. The CDR3 spells CASSPNTGSSYNEQFF. CDR3 bases: TGCGCCAGCAGTCCCAATACGGGGAGCTCCTACAATGAGCAGTTCTTC.

V gene TRBV20-1 combines with J gene TRBJ2-3; 8 positions match TRBD2. There are 16 residues in the CDR3. Losses at the gene ends were 3 bases for V and 0 bases for J; bases not matched to a gene: 8. The germline V gene has CDR1 DFQATT and CDR2 SNEGSKA (reference sequence). In nucleotides, the CDR3 is TGCAGTGCTAGTCACGGTGAGCGGGGGAGCACAGATACGCAGTATTTT. Protein: CSASHGERGSTDTQYF.

The chain links TRBV25-1 to TRBJ1-2, with TRBD1 identical over 9 bases. The germline CDR1 and CDR2 sequences are MGHDK and SYGVNS. Trimming took 3 bases from V and 4 from J; bases not matched to a gene: 12. The CDR3 length is 17 residues. In DNA, the CDR3 is TGTGCCAGCAGTGATTCCTCACGTTGGGGACAGGGCTATGGCTACACCTTC. Amino acid sequence: CASSDSSRWGQGYGYTF.

This clone was seen a handful of times. The chain employs TRBV7-9 and TRBJ1-2; D gene uncertain. CDR1 is SEHNR and CDR2 is FQNEAQ in the germline V gene (reference sequence). V lost 4 bases and J 7 bases, leaving 10 bases between the germline ends. The CDR3 is 12 amino acids. The CDR3 sequence is CASSSLAGGYTF. CDR3 bases: TGTGCCAGCAGCTCGTTAGCCGGTGGCTACACCTTC.